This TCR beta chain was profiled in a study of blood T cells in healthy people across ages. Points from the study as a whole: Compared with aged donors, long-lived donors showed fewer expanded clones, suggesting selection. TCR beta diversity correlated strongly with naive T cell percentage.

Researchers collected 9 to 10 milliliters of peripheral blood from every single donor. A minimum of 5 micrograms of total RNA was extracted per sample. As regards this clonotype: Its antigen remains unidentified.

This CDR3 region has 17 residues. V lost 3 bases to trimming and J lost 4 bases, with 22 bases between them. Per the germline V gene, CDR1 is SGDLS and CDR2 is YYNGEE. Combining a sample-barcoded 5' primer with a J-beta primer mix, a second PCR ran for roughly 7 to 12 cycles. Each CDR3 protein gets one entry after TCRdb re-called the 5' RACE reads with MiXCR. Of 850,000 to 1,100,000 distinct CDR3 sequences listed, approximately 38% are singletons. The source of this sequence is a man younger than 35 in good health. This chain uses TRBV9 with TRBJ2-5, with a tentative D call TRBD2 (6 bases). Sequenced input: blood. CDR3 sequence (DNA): TGTGCCAGCAGCGCATCGCCGACAGTATTGGGAGGAGAGACCCAGTACTTC. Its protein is CASSASPTVLGGETQYF.